A single sample is the source of the 27 T cell receptor beta chains below, sequenced in a study of cytomegalovirus exposure and HLA in healthy donors. This PCR relied on a set of 60 Vbeta primers and 13 Jbeta primers. Profiled with immunoSEQ multiplex PCR; TCRdb holds only in-frame clones, not every one. The sample carries over 150,000 clones, roughly four fifths recorded once. The sequenced sample was PBMCs. The receptors derive from a girl under 18 in good health and CMV-seropositive.

The chain has TRBV2 and TRBJ2-3, with no clear D. V lost 6 bases to trimming and J lost 9 bases, with 4 bases between them. CDR1 and CDR2 (germline): SNHLY, FYNNEI. The CDR3 loop spans 9 amino acids. The CDR3 DNA reads as TGTGCCAGCAGGGCAACGCAGTATTTT. It translates to CASRATQYF.

This chain links TRBV27 with TRBJ1-1; perhaps TRBD1 as D (5 bases). CDR1 and CDR2 from the germline V gene are MNHEY and SMNVEV (reference sequence). V dropped 0 bases and J dropped 7 bases, with 15 bases sitting between them. CDR3 size: 15 residues. The CDR3 region is CASSLSGGVSNEAFF. The CDR3 DNA reads TGTGCCAGCAGTTTATCCGGGGGGGTGTCTAATGAAGCTTTCTTT.

This clone was seen only once. The rearrangement uses TRBV9 and TRBJ1-5, with 7 bases matching TRBD1. CDR1 is SGDLS, CDR2 YYNGEE, per germline. The CDR3 covers 15 residues. V was clipped by 1 base and J by 3 bases; unmatched bases: 4. The CDR3 bases are TGTGCCAGCAGCGTAAGCCAGGGGGACAATCAGCCCCAGCATTTT. It translates to CASSVSQGDNQPQHF.

V usage is TRBV6-1 and J usage is TRBJ1-3; no clear D gene. CDR1 MNHNS and CDR2 SASEGT come from the germline V gene. The CDR3 is 14 amino acids. Trimming cost V 0 bases and J 4 bases, with 7 bases left between them. This CDR3 reads CASSEAVRGNTIYF. The DNA for the CDR3 is TGTGCCAGCAGTGAAGCGGTCAGGGGAAACACCATATATTTT.

The chain couples TRBV10-3 to TRBJ1-1; the D is unclear. Deletions cut 3 bases from V and 2 bases from J, with 7 bases between. This CDR3 region has 13 residues. The germline V gene has CDR1 ENHRY and CDR2 SYGVKD. The CDR3 protein is CAISDSKNTEAFF. The CDR3 region has the DNA TGTGCCATCAGTGATTCAAAAAACACTGAAGCTTTCTTT.

CDR3 protein: CAWIDRGHEQYF. In DNA form, the CDR3 reads TGTGCCTGGATCGACAGGGGGCACGAGCAGTACTTC. V gene TRBV30 combines with J gene TRBJ2-7; TRBD1 matches 10 bases. Trimming cost V 4 bases and J 5 bases; bases outside gene matches: 2. This CDR3 spans 12 amino acids. Per the germline V gene, CDR1 is GTSNPN and CDR2 is SVGIG (reference sequence).

This chain uses TRBV7-2 with TRBJ1-3; tentatively, D is TRBD1 (5 bases). There are 17 residues in the CDR3. Per the germline V gene, CDR1 is SGHTA and CDR2 is FQGNSA. The V and J ends lost 0 bases and 0 bases respectively, with 12 bases between them. CDR3 DNA: TGTGCCAGCAGCTTAGCCCGGGGGACGAGCTCTGGAAACACCATATATTTT. It yields the protein CASSLARGTSSGNTIYF.

This clone was seen once. The chain joins TRBV7-9 to TRBJ2-2; tentative D call: TRBD1 (7 bases). This CDR3 is 15 amino acids long. Germline V gene sequence: CDR1 SEHNR, CDR2 FQNEAQ (reference sequence). Between the trimmed V and J ends, which lost 4 bases and 5 bases, there was a span of 14 bases. The CDR3 reads CASSSQGGGTGELFF. CDR3 DNA: TGTGCCAGCAGCTCCCAGGGGGGAGGAACCGGGGAGCTGTTTTTT.

The table lists this clone with a few counts. This chain connects TRBV19 to TRBJ1-1; D remains unclear. Trimming took 5 bases from V and 1 from J, leaving 11 bases between them. The germline V gene encodes CDR1 LNHDA and CDR2 SQIVND (reference sequence). This CDR3 spans 14 amino acids. The CDR3 loop reads CASSVLSGNTEAFF. CDR3 nucleotides: TGTGCCAGTAGTGTTTTGAGTGGGAACACTGAAGCTTTCTTT.

V is TRBV2 and J is TRBJ2-1; D is perhaps TRBD1 (6 bases). CDR3 length equals 13 residues. Germline V gives CDR1 SNHLY, CDR2 FYNNEI. V was clipped by 6 bases and J by 6 bases, with 12 bases between them. The CDR3 loop is CASSLRDINEQFF. In DNA, the CDR3 is TGTGCCAGCAGCCTCCGGGACATCAATGAGCAGTTCTTC.

CDR3 amino acids: CASSIESLAETSTDTQYF. CDR3 sequence (DNA): TGTGCCAGTAGTATTGAGAGCCTAGCGGAAACTAGCACAGATACGCAGTATTTT. This chain joins TRBV19 and TRBJ2-3, with TRBD2 matching 7 bases. The CDR3 runs 18 residues. Germline loops: CDR1 LNHDA, CDR2 SQIVND (reference sequence). The V gene end was trimmed by 3 bases and the J gene end by 0 bases; junction bases not matched to a gene: 12.

This sequence joins TRBV5-1 and TRBJ2-7; 8 bases agree with TRBD1. The germline gives CDR1 SGHRS, CDR2 YFSETQ. The CDR3 has 12 amino acids. With 1 base clipped from V and 6 bases from J, the junction kept 0 bases outside the gene matches. Here the CDR3 reads CASSLTGGEQYF. The DNA of the CDR3 is TGCGCCAGCAGCTTGACAGGGGGCGAGCAGTACTTC.

V gene TRBV15 combines with J gene TRBJ2-7; D possibly corresponds to TRBD2 (7 bases). From germline, CDR1 is LNHNV and CDR2 YYDKDF (reference sequence). Between the trimmed V and J ends, which lost 3 bases and 2 bases, there was a span of 14 bases. The CDR3 length is 15 residues. CDR3 DNA: TGTGCCACCAGCAGTGATAAGGGGGGGCCCTACGAGCAGTACTTC. Its protein product is CATSSDKGGPYEQYF.

This clone has just one count. The chain recombines TRBV4-1 with TRBJ1-2, with unresolved D. This CDR3 has 14 amino acids. V dropped 5 bases and J dropped 4 bases, with 14 bases sitting between them. The germline V gene encodes CDR1 MGHRA and CDR2 YSYEKL. CDR3 coding DNA: TGCGCCAGCAGCGCACCTGGGAGTGTCTATGGCTACACCTTC. Protein product: CASSAPGSVYGYTF.

The chain recombines TRBV4-1 with TRBJ1-5; D not resolved. Trimming took 5 bases from V and 0 from J, leaving 11 bases between them. Germline V gene sequence: CDR1 MGHRA, CDR2 YSYEKL. The CDR3 has 15 amino acids. The CDR3 reads CASSSQVYSNQPQHF. CDR3 coding DNA: TGCGCCAGCAGCTCACAAGTTTATAGCAATCAGCCCCAGCATTTT.

This sequence joins TRBV4-2 and TRBJ1-1; 8 bases align to TRBD1. The J segment lost 0 bases and the V segment lost 3 bases, leaving 6 bases of the junction unmatched. This CDR3 is 16 amino acids long. CDR1 is LGHNA, CDR2 YNFKEQ, per germline. DNA for the CDR3: TGTGCCAGCAGCCAGTCCTCGGGACAGGTGAACACTGAAGCTTTCTTT. It yields the protein CASSQSSGQVNTEAFF.

In this sample, this clone turned up once. The chain has TRBV18 and TRBJ1-2; 8 bases line up with TRBD1. Germline V CDR1 and CDR2: KGHSH, LQKENI. The CDR3 sequence is 16 residues long. J was trimmed by 1 base and V by 3 bases; bases with no gene match: 7. CDR3 coding DNA: TGTGCCAGCTCACCCCCAGGACAGGGCGATAACTATGGCTACACCTTC. Protein product: CASSPPGQGDNYGYTF. Based on the CDR3 plus reference TRBV18 and TRBJ1-2, the full variable domain is NAGVMQNPRHLVRRRGQEARLRCSPMKGHSHVYWYRQLPEEGLKFMVYLQKENIIDESGMPKERFSAEFPKEGPSILRIQQVVRGDSAAYFCASSPPGQGDNYGYTFGSGTRLTVV.

Worth noting for this clone: The sample carries other DNA sequences with the same CDR3. This CDR3 is CASSLGAGGPTGELFF. Here the CDR3 DNA reads TGTGCCAGCAGCTTGGGAGCGGGGGGTCCGACCGGGGAGCTGTTTTTT. The chain carries TRBV5-4 and TRBJ2-2; 9 bases are shared with TRBD2. The CDR3 loop spans 16 amino acids. The V segment lost 0 bases and the J segment 5 bases; nucleotides outside the gene matches: 5. Per germline, CDR1 SGHNT and CDR2 YYREEE (reference sequence).

The chain uses TRBV5-5 and TRBJ1-3; D is unclear. CDR3 length: 12 residues. The V gene lost 2 bases and the J gene lost 8 bases, with 8 bases spanning the gap. Germline values: CDR1 SGHKS, CDR2 YYEKEE (reference sequence). The CDR3 region has the DNA TGTGCCAGCAGCTTAGAACGGGACACCATATATTTT. It codes for CASSLERDTIYF.

The chain joins TRBV18 to TRBJ2-5; 7 nucleotides match TRBD2. The V segment lost 2 bases and the J segment 5 bases; nucleotides outside the gene matches: 5. This CDR3 has 14 residues. Germline CDR1 and CDR2: KGHSH and LQKENI. The CDR3: CASSPGTTRETQYF. The DNA of the CDR3 is TGTGCCAGCTCACCAGGGACTACCAGGGAGACCCAGTACTTC. Variable domain in full (rest from reference TRBV18 and TRBJ2-5): NAGVMQNPRHLVRRRGQEARLRCSPMKGHSHVYWYRQLPEEGLKFMVYLQKENIIDESGMPKERFSAEFPKEGPSILRIQQVVRGDSAAYFCASSPGTTRETQYFGPGTRLLVL.

The genes are TRBV6-6 and TRBJ1-5; D is uncertain. V was pared by 10 bases and J by 0 bases, with 16 bases between. The CDR3 extends over 15 amino acids. CDR1 and CDR2 from the germline V gene are MNHNY and SVGAGI (reference sequence). DNA of the CDR3: TGTGCCACCAATCTAGAGTCCTATAGCAATCAGCCCCAGCATTTT. This sequence encodes CATNLESYSNQPQHF.

The chain couples TRBV11-3 to TRBJ2-7, with 9 bases lining up with TRBD1. CDR1 is SGHNT, CDR2 YENEEA, per germline. This CDR3 comprises 14 residues. With V trimmed by 5 bases and J by 3 bases, 5 bases remained unmatched. This CDR3 is CASSAWGQGYEQYF. The CDR3 DNA follows: TGTGCCAGCAGCGCTTGGGGACAGGGCTACGAGCAGTACTTC.

V and J are TRBV4-1 and TRBJ1-4, with D perhaps matching TRBD1 (5 bases). The CDR3 has 15 residues. Germline V gives CDR1 MGHRA, CDR2 YSYEKL. V dropped 1 base and J dropped 0 bases, with 6 bases sitting between them. The CDR3 sequence is CASSQGGATNEKLFF. CDR3 in DNA: TGCGCCAGCAGCCAAGGGGGCGCAACTAATGAAAAACTGTTTTTT.

This clone has only one observation. This chain joins TRBV29-1 and TRBJ2-5; 7 positions agree with TRBD1. CDR1 SQVTM and CDR2 ANQGSEA come from the germline V gene. The V segment lost 3 bases and the J segment 4 bases; nucleotides outside the gene matches: 8. This CDR3 is built from 14 residues. The CDR3 is CSVDRTGEAETQYF. CDR3 nucleotides: TGCAGCGTTGACAGAACAGGGGAAGCAGAGACCCAGTACTTC.

The rearrangement uses TRBV1 and TRBJ1-2; the DNA was not compared with TRBD1, the D call given in the table. TRBV1 is annotated as a pseudogene. The CDR3 length is 16 residues. The CDR3 coding sequence is TGCACCAGCAGCCAAGTTGGTTGGACAGGGCACTATGGCTACACCTTC. This sequence encodes CTSSQVGWTGHYGYTF.

The chain is built from TRBV9 and TRBJ1-2; TRBD1 matches 7 bases. There are 15 residues in the CDR3. Germline V CDR1 and CDR2: SGDLS, YYNGEE. J was trimmed by 0 bases and V by 0 bases; bases with no gene match: 2. The CDR3 loop is CASSVDTGANYGYTF. CDR3 in DNA: TGTGCCAGCAGCGTAGATACAGGGGCTAACTATGGCTACACCTTC.

In this sample, this clone turned up a few times. V gene TRBV7-8 combines with J gene TRBJ1-1; 9 nucleotides agree with TRBD1. V was clipped by 5 bases and J by 3 bases; unmatched bases: 7. Germline CDR1 reads SGHVS; CDR2 reads FQNEAQ. The CDR3 has 15 residues. CDR3 sequence reads: CASSPQDRGDTEAFF. CDR3 coding DNA: TGTGCCAGCAGCCCACAGGACAGGGGAGACACTGAAGCTTTCTTT.